Below are 19 T cell receptor beta chains sequenced from a single sample in a study of T cell responses to AZD1222 COVID-19 vaccine. The method was immunoSEQ multiplex PCR; TCRdb's version includes in-frame clones alone and lacks a portion of them. This repertoire shows 80,000 to 85,000 clones, approximately 89% found once; its top ten account for around 8%. The starting material was peripheral blood, obtained 28 days after the second AZD1222 dose. The receptors here all came from an adult who received the AZD1222 COVID-19 vaccine.

The rearrangement links TRBV6-1 to TRBJ2-1; D unclear. V lost 0 bases, J lost 9 bases, and 15 bases lay in between. CDR1 MNHNS and CDR2 SASEGT come from the germline V gene. The CDR3 spans 15 residues. The CDR3 bases are TGTGCCAGCAGTGAAGCACGGGCCAGATCCGGTGAGCAGTTCTTC. This codes for CASSEARARSGEQFF.

The chain uses TRBV12-3 or TRBV12-4 and TRBJ1-1; D is uncertain. The germline V and J ends were trimmed by 8 bases and 4 bases, with 14 bases remaining between them. The CDR3 covers 13 residues. CDR3 protein: CASVIWMGTEAFF. DNA of the CDR3: TGTGCCAGCGTGATTTGGATGGGCACTGAAGCTTTCTTT.

The rearrangement uses TRBV6-5 and TRBJ2-1; D remains unclear. V lost 7 bases and J lost 0, with 10 bases in between. This CDR3 has 14 residues. The germline gives CDR1 MNHEY, CDR2 SVGAGI. The CDR3 nucleotides read TGTGCCAGCATACCAGGTCGCTCCTACAATGAGCAGTTCTTC. Encoded protein: CASIPGRSYNEQFF.

CDR3 sequence reads: CASSLPYMGYTF. The CDR3 DNA sequence: TGTGCCAGCAGTTTACCCTATATGGGCTACACCTTC. The chain recombines TRBV28 with TRBJ1-2; D remains unclear. The length of the CDR3 is 12 residues. Trimming took 2 bases from V and 8 from J, leaving 9 bases between them. CDR1 and CDR2 (germline): MDHEN, SYDVKM.

The chain employs TRBV18 and TRBJ1-4, with D perhaps matching TRBD1 (5 bases). The CDR3 spans 12 residues. Per the germline V gene, CDR1 is KGHSH and CDR2 is LQKENI. V was trimmed by 5 bases and J by 7 bases, leaving 8 bases between them. CDR3 region: CASSGASEKLFF. CDR3 sequence (DNA): TGTGCCAGCTCAGGGGCGAGTGAAAAACTGTTTTTT.

The rearrangement uses TRBV5-1 and TRBJ2-2; tentatively, D is TRBD2 (6 bases). V lost 1 base and J lost 8, with 18 bases in between. Germline CDR1 SGHRS, CDR2 YFSETQ. The CDR3 spans 16 residues. The CDR3 here is CASSLSEGTPPGELFF. The CDR3 coding sequence is TGCGCCAGCAGCTTGTCCGAGGGGACTCCCCCTGGGGAGCTGTTTTTT.

The rearrangement links TRBV12-3 or TRBV12-4 to TRBJ1-2; D gene ambiguous. V was shortened by 6 bases and J by 8 bases, with 13 bases between the two germline ends. The CDR3 has 12 residues. The CDR3 nucleotides read TGTGCCAGCAGCCTATCCCCCCAGGGCTACACCTTC. Translation: CASSLSPQGYTF.

This chain connects TRBV2 to TRBJ2-1, with D hard to call. CDR3 length equals 16 residues. With 6 bases removed from V and 1 base from J, the gap between germline ends came to 16 bases. In germline, CDR1 is SNHLY, CDR2 FYNNEI. This chain's CDR3 is CASSAFLQRSYNEQFF. DNA for the CDR3: TGTGCCAGCAGCGCCTTCTTACAAAGATCCTACAATGAGCAGTTCTTC. Filled out from reference TRBV2 and TRBJ2-1, the complete variable domain reads EPEVTQTPSHQVTQMGQEVILRCVPISNHLYFYWYRQILGQKVEFLVSFYNNEISEKSEIFDDQFSVERPDGSNFTLKIRSTKLEDSAMYFCASSAFLQRSYNEQFFGPGTRLTVL.

The chain combines TRBV5-1 with TRBJ2-7; D is tentatively TRBD1 or TRBD2 (5 bases each). The germline V gene has CDR1 SGHRS and CDR2 YFSETQ. V lost 0 bases and J lost 3, with 13 bases in between. The CDR3 extends over 15 amino acids. CDR3 amino acids: CASSLGGSANYEQYF. The CDR3 region has the DNA TGCGCCAGCAGCTTGGGGGGGAGCGCAAACTACGAGCAGTACTTC.

The chain couples TRBV18 to TRBJ1-4, with D perhaps TRBD1 (5 bases). The V end lost 3 bases, the J end lost 8 bases, and 10 bases lay between the germline ends. Looked up from germline, CDR1 is KGHSH and CDR2 is LQKENI. The CDR3 contains 13 residues. CDR3 region: CASSPLRDEKLFF. As DNA, the CDR3 is TGTGCCAGCTCACCTCTCAGGGACGAAAAACTGTTTTTT.

The chain has TRBV12-3 or TRBV12-4 and TRBJ2-2; 8 positions agree with TRBD2. Trimming took 2 bases from V and 7 from J; bases not matched to a gene: 0. The CDR3 totals 13 residues. In nucleotides, the CDR3 is TGTGCCAGCAGTTTACGGGAGGGCGGGGAGCTGTTTTTT. Its translation is CASSLREGGELFF.

This rearrangement joins TRBV2 to TRBJ2-5; 7 nucleotides align to TRBD2. The CDR3 is made up of 13 amino acids. Per the germline V gene, CDR1 is SNHLY and CDR2 is FYNNEI. The V and J ends lost 3 bases and 3 bases, in that order; junction bases with no gene match: 1. The CDR3 loop reads CASSEREKETQYF. CDR3 in DNA: TGTGCCAGCAGTGAGCGGGAGAAAGAGACCCAGTACTTC.

The chain employs TRBV14 and TRBJ1-5, with D perhaps matching TRBD1 (6 bases). V lost 3 bases, J lost 7 bases, and 13 bases lay in between. Looked up from germline, CDR1 is SGHDN and CDR2 is FVKESK. This CDR3 region has 14 residues. The CDR3 DNA sequence: TGTGCCAGCAGCCAGGCACAGGGTCAACAGCCCCAGCATTTT. This translates into CASSQAQGQQPQHF. The variable domain in full, with the rest retrieved from reference TRBV14 and TRBJ1-5, is EAGVTQFPSHSVIEKGQTVTLRCDPISGHDNLYWYRRVMGKEIKFLLHFVKESKQDESGMPNNRFLAERTGGTYSTLKVQPAELEDSGVYFCASSQAQGQQPQHFGDGTRLSIL.

The chain couples TRBV27 to TRBJ2-1; the D gene is possibly TRBD2 (5 bases). Germline CDR1 MNHEY, CDR2 SMNVEV (reference sequence). The CDR3 has 14 residues. The ends were cut back, 5 bases at V and 7 bases at J, with 15 bases in the middle. This CDR3 reads CASSLGRRGNEQFF. CDR3 DNA sequence: TGTGCCAGCAGTCTCGGGCGCCGAGGGAATGAGCAGTTCTTC.

The CDR3 protein is CAIRGQGAQDEQFF. The CDR3 DNA reads TGTGCCATCAGGGGACAGGGGGCGCAGGATGAGCAGTTCTTC. The chain joins TRBV10-3 to TRBJ2-1; 12 nucleotides match TRBD1. The germline gives CDR1 ENHRY, CDR2 SYGVKD. The CDR3 runs 14 residues. With 6 bases clipped from V and 8 bases from J, the junction kept 5 bases outside the gene matches.

The chain uses TRBV4-3 and TRBJ1-2, with TRBD1 matching over 8 bases. The ends lost 4 bases at V and 3 bases at J; junction bases unmatched: 4. The germline CDR1 and CDR2 sequences are LGHNA and YSLEER. This CDR3 region has 14 residues. CDR3 sequence reads: CASSLGQGDYGYTF. The CDR3, as DNA: TGCGCCAGCAGCCTTGGACAGGGCGACTATGGCTACACCTTC.

Only one count was recorded for this clone. V gene TRBV24-1 combines with J gene TRBJ2-1; the match to TRBD1 covers 10 bases. The CDR3 contains 16 residues. Germline V gene sequence: CDR1 KGHDR, CDR2 SFDVKD. V shed 3 bases, J shed 8 bases, and the junction held 9 bases outside the gene matches. The CDR3 DNA is TGTGCCACCAGTGATCCGGGACAGGGGATGAATCATGAGCAGTTCTTC. Encoded protein: CATSDPGQGMNHEQFF.

The J gene is TRBJ1-1, the V gene TRBV27; D may be TRBD1 (6 bases). From germline, CDR1 is MNHEY and CDR2 SMNVEV (reference sequence). The CDR3 totals 13 residues. Trimming shortened V by 3 bases and J by 5 bases, and 10 bases separated the two germline ends. The CDR3 reads CASSLDRLTEAFF. The CDR3 DNA is TGTGCCAGCAGTTTGGACAGATTGACTGAAGCTTTCTTT.

The chain joins TRBV18 to TRBJ2-1; unclear D gene. From germline, CDR1 is KGHSH and CDR2 LQKENI. V gave up 2 bases and J gave up 2 bases, with 1 base separating them. The CDR3 covers 12 residues. In nucleotides, the CDR3 is TGTGCCAGCTCACCAGCCTACAATGAGCAGTTCTTC. Residues: CASSPAYNEQFF.